The sequence of this T cell receptor beta chain was determined in a study of blood T cell repertoires in COVID-19. For the study at large: From T cells, B-cell-depleted T cells, or PBMCs came the material, which was cDNA or gDNA.

CDR3 length: 18 residues. The V segment lost 2 bases and the J segment 3 bases; nucleotides outside the gene matches: 9. Germline assignment: CDR1 SGHAT and CDR2 FQNNGV. Assay used: immunoSEQ multiplex PCR; TCRdb lists only in-frame clones, some missing. The table lists around 140,000 clones, 84% of them singletons. The source is a woman of 80 years or more with acute or convalescent COVID-19. The chain combines TRBV11-2 with TRBJ2-2; 10 nucleotides agree with TRBD2. The sample was peripheral blood. CDR3 protein: CASSLREAGGRYTGELFF. In nucleotides, the CDR3 is TGTGCCAGCAGCTTACGGGAAGCGGGGGGGCGGTACACCGGGGAGCTGTTTTTT.